These T cell receptor beta chains were read from a single sample in a study of radiation and T cells in renal cell carcinoma. Repertoires were generated with immunoSEQ multiplex PCR, while TCRdb's copy carries only in-frame clones and drops some. This table has around 180,000 clones, roughly nine tenths appearing once. This specimen consisted of blood, obtained from a patient whose treatment included radiotherapy and nephrectomy. Receptor source: a woman in her fifties or sixties with renal cell carcinoma. Each CDR3 is given with its conserved first and last residue. A D gene is named only where the DNA matches it firmly. Only part of the rows carry a size: once, few, many, or a class if the clone is expanded.

abundance	d_gene	v_gene	j_gene	CDR3aa	CDR3nt
-	-	TRBV7-9	TRBJ2-2	CASSSGGANTGELFF	TGTGCCAGCAGCTCCGGAGGGGCGAACACCGGGGAGCTGTTTTTT
-	-	TRBV27	TRBJ1-2	CASSRLGGDNYGYTF	TGTGCCAGCAGCCGACTAGGGGGGGATAACTATGGCTACACCTTC
-	-	TRBV20-1	TRBJ1-2	CSARFDYGYTF	TGCAGTGCTAGATTTGACTATGGCTACACCTTC
-	TRBD2	TRBV7-9	TRBJ2-1	CASSPPAGGFYNEQFF	TGTGCCAGCAGCCCCCCCGCGGGGGGCTTTTACAATGAGCAGTTCTTC
-	-	TRBV10-3	TRBJ2-5	CAISESGLGETQYF	TGTGCCATCAGTGAGTCGGGGCTAGGGGAGACCCAGTACTTC
-	TRBD1	TRBV5-1	TRBJ2-7	CASRDRGRLYEQYF	TGCGCCAGTCGGGACAGGGGGCGACTCTACGAGCAGTACTTC
-	TRBD1	TRBV5-4	TRBJ2-7	CASSPRDRDYEQYF	TGTGCCAGCAGCCCACGGGACAGGGACTACGAGCAGTACTTC
-	TRBD1	TRBV9	TRBJ1-2	CASSVEGQSDYGYTF	TGTGCCAGCAGCGTAGAGGGACAGAGTGACTATGGCTACACCTTC
-	TRBD2	TRBV5-1	TRBJ2-7	CASSLKDTSGAYEQYF	TGCGCCAGCAGCTTAAAGGATACTAGCGGGGCCTACGAGCAGTACTTC
-	-	TRBV30	TRBJ2-7	CAWSVGGVEYF	TGTGCCTGGAGTGTAGGAGGAGTTGAGTACTTC
-	-	TRBV6-6	TRBJ1-6	CASSSKWDSPLHF	TGTGCCAGCAGTTCCAAGTGGGATTCACCCCTCCACTTT
-	-	TRBV7-8	TRBJ1-1	CASSSRWGAWTEAFF	TGTGCCAGCAGCTCAAGGTGGGGCGCCTGGACTGAAGCTTTCTTT
-	-	TRBV25-1	TRBJ1-2	CASSEYEEVTGYTF	TGTGCCAGCAGTGAATATGAGGAGGTCACAGGCTACACCTTC
once	-	TRBV9	TRBJ1-1	CASSGVVGEAFF	TGTGCCAGCAGCGGGGTTGTGGGGGAAGCTTTCTTT
once	-	TRBV6-1	TRBJ2-3	CASTSTYTDTQYF	TGTGCCAGCACATCGACCTACACAGATACGCAGTATTTT
-	TRBD1	TRBV6-1	TRBJ2-7	CASRARDRDSEQYF	TGTGCCAGCAGGGCTAGGGACAGGGATTCCGAGCAGTACTTC
-	-	TRBV6-5	TRBJ1-3	CASSYGEGNTIYF	TGTGCCAGCAGTTATGGAGAGGGAAACACCATATATTTT
-	TRBD1	TRBV7-2	TRBJ2-6	CASSLDRAGANVLTF	TGTGCCAGCAGCCTCGACAGGGCTGGGGCCAACGTCCTGACTTTC
-	-	TRBV5-1	TRBJ1-1	CASSLVGGGNTEAFF	TGCGCCAGCAGCTTGGTCGGGGGAGGGAACACTGAAGCTTTCTTT
-	TRBD1	TRBV6-6	TRBJ1-2	CASSDSRTGDYGYTF	TGTGCCAGCAGTGACTCCCGGACAGGCGACTATGGCTACACCTTC
-	TRBD1	TRBV5-1	TRBJ1-2	CASSFGYSGTAQFAGLGYTF	TGCGCCAGCAGCTTTGGCTATTCCGGGACAGCGCAGTTTGCGGGTCTTGGCTACACCTTC
-	TRBD2	TRBV18	TRBJ2-1	CASSPQSLAGGRFSYNEQFF	TGTGCCAGCTCACCACAGTCCCTAGCGGGGGGGCGGTTCTCCTACAATGAGCAGTTCTTC
-	-	TRBV19	TRBJ2-5	CASSRQIRQETQYF	TGTGCCAGTAGTCGGCAGATTAGACAAGAGACCCAGTACTTC
once	-	TRBV27	TRBJ2-7	CASRSAYEQYF	TGTGCCAGCAGATCCGCCTACGAGCAGTACTTC
-	TRBD1	TRBV10-3	TRBJ2-3	CAIERETGTDTQYF	TGTGCCATCGAAAGGGAGACAGGGACAGATACGCAGTATTTT
-	-	TRBV5-1	TRBJ2-5	CASSLTTAETQYF	TGCGCCAGCAGCTTGACTACGGCAGAGACCCAGTACTTC
-	-	TRBV6-6	TRBJ1-1	CASSHGQRNTEAFF	TGTGCCAGCAGTCACGGACAGAGGAACACTGAAGCTTTCTTT
-	-	TRBV11-1	TRBJ2-7	CASSLGQTYEQYF	TGTGCCAGCAGCTTAGGCCAAACCTACGAGCAGTACTTC
-	-	TRBV19	TRBJ1-1	CASSIGREGAFF	TGTGCCAGTAGTATTGGTAGAGAAGGAGCTTTCTTT
-	-	TRBV2	TRBJ1-2	CASSPDGPYGYTF	TGTGCCAGCAGCCCCGACGGGCCCTATGGCTACACCTTC
-	-	TRBV6-5	TRBJ1-1	CASSYNQGPQNTEAFF	TGTGCCAGCAGTTACAACCAGGGGCCGCAGAACACTGAAGCTTTCTTT
-	-	TRBV19	TRBJ1-2	CASNPTARLTNYGYTF	TGTGCCAGTAACCCGACAGCCAGACTAACTAACTATGGCTACACCTTC
-	-	TRBV15	TRBJ1-1	CATSGLNTEAFF	TGTGCCACCAGCGGTTTGAACACTGAAGCTTTCTTT
-	TRBD1	TRBV4-1	TRBJ1-3	CASSLTPTLGQGNSGNTIYF	TGCGCCAGCAGCCTTACACCTACTTTGGGACAGGGGAACTCTGGAAACACCATATATTTT
once	-	TRBV14	TRBJ1-2	CASSQDRRGADGGYTF	TGTGCCAGCAGCCAAGATAGGAGGGGGGCAGATGGCGGCTACACCTTC
-	TRBD2	TRBV13	TRBJ2-2	CASRGLAENTGELFF	TGTGCCAGCCGTGGACTAGCGGAGAACACCGGGGAGCTGTTTTTT
-	-	TRBV28	TRBJ1-1	CASSGRGRRDTEAFF	TGTGCCAGCAGTGGGCGGGGGCGTAGAGACACTGAAGCTTTCTTT
-	-	TRBV5-1	TRBJ1-1	CASSLGSGSRGGGEAFF	TGCGCCAGCAGCTTGGGGTCGGGTTCCAGGGGAGGCGGTGAAGCTTTCTTT
-	TRBD1	TRBV19	TRBJ2-1	CASSRDRGSEQFF	TGTGCCAGTAGTCGGGACAGGGGAAGTGAGCAGTTCTTC
-	-	TRBV6-5	TRBJ1-5	CASSRGVGRGQPQHF	TGTGCCAGCAGCCGAGGGGTGGGAAGGGGCCAGCCCCAGCATTTT